The 23 T cell receptor beta chains presented below share a single source sample, sequenced in a study of T cells in Graves' hyperthyroidism and ophthalmopathy (dated by TCRdb to the late 2010s). The method was multiplex PCR. TCRdb records Illumina HiSeq 2000 as the sequencer. Amplification of TCR beta CDR3 regions was carried out from RNA transcripts. The first round of RT-PCR for the TCR CDR3 was performed with the HTBI primer set and the Qiagen OneStep RT-PCR kit. The public sequencing data were trimmed at Q25 with fastp and processed into clonotypes with MiXCR by TCRdb, which kept only in-frame beta chains. Rows are combined by CDR3 protein, so each entry shows the most common genes and DNA. The sample table holds approximately 590,000 distinct CDR3 sequences, of which about 43% were seen once. The ten most abundant clones make up 6.5% to 9% of the sample. Sequenced input: peripheral blood or thyroid tissue (not recorded which). These receptors all stem from a woman aged 18-30 years with Graves' hyperthyroidism. Donor details come from another sample of the same person, matched by shared clones.

This clonotype was detected a few times. The V and J genes are TRBV2 and TRBJ2-5; perhaps D is TRBD1 or TRBD2 (5 bases each). Trimming removed 7 bases from V and 1 base from J, with 10 bases in between. The CDR3 consists of 13 residues. Germline assignment: CDR1 SNHLY and CDR2 FYNNEI. The CDR3 sequence is CASNRDGQETQYF. Written as DNA, the CDR3 is TGTGCCAGCAATAGGGACGGCCAAGAGACCCAGTACTTC.

This chain links TRBV7-9 with TRBJ1-1; D call uncertain. The germline V gene has CDR1 SEHNR and CDR2 FQNEAQ (reference sequence). The germline V and J ends were trimmed by 5 bases and 2 bases, with 15 bases remaining between them. The CDR3 consists of 15 residues. The CDR3 bases are TGTGCCAGCAGCCCCCGGAAAACCTTTAACACTGAAGCTTTCTTT. As protein: CASSPRKTFNTEAFF.

The chain carries TRBV12-3 or TRBV12-4 and TRBJ2-2; TRBD2 agrees at 13 bases. The CDR3 is 14 residues long. Germline trimming cut 7 bases from V and 7 bases from J; bases unmatched to any gene: 3. The CDR3 loop reads CASTGLAGVGELFF. The CDR3, as DNA: TGTGCCAGCACCGGACTAGCGGGAGTCGGGGAGCTGTTTTTT.

This chain links TRBV29-1 with TRBJ2-7, with 7 bases identical to TRBD1. Germline CDR1 is SQVTM and CDR2 is ANQGSEA. The J segment lost 0 bases and the V segment lost 4 bases, leaving 6 bases of the junction unmatched. The CDR3 contains 14 residues. The CDR3 DNA sequence: TGCAGCGTTGGCGACAGGGCTTTCTCCTACGAGCAGTACTTC. Its protein product is CSVGDRAFSYEQYF.

The chain's CDR3 is CASSPGGGRGYTF. Written as DNA, the CDR3 is TGTGCCAGCAGCCCAGGGGGGGGACGTGGCTACACCTTC. The rearrangement uses TRBV7-2 and TRBJ1-2; 7 bases fit TRBD1. Germline V gives CDR1 SGHTA, CDR2 FQGNSA. The CDR3 spans 13 residues. With 5 bases clipped from V and 7 bases from J, the junction kept 7 bases outside the gene matches.

Only a few counts were recorded for this clonotype. Its ends do not fully match the called genes, so a read error is possible. The chain combines TRBV7-2 with TRBJ1-1, with TRBD1 matching 11 bases. The germline CDR1 and CDR2 sequences are SGHTA and FQGNSA. The CDR3 runs 15 residues. This CDR3 reads CASSRWTGGNTEAFF. As DNA, the CDR3 is TGCGCCAGCAGCCGATGGACAGGGGGCAACACTGAAGCTTTCTTT. The complete variable domain, with remaining parts taken from reference TRBV7-2 and TRBJ1-1, reads GAGVSQSPSNKVTEKGKDVELRCDPISGHTALYWYRQSLGQGLEFLIYFQGNSAPDKSGLPSDRFSAERTGGSVSTLTIQRTQQEDSAVYLCASSRWTGGNTEAFFGQGTRLTVV.

In its sample, this clonotype was seen many times. The V gene is TRBV29-1, the J gene TRBJ2-2, with no clear D. The CDR3 runs 12 residues. V was pared by 5 bases and J by 6 bases, with 10 bases between. Per the germline V gene, CDR1 is SQVTM and CDR2 is ANQGSEA. The CDR3 protein is CSVPHSAGELFF. The CDR3 region has the DNA TGCAGCGTTCCACACAGCGCCGGGGAGCTGTTTTTT.

This clonotype came up many times. This chain uses TRBV20-1 with TRBJ1-1; 8 bases are a match to TRBD1. The CDR3 length is 13 residues. The junction had 5 bases not matched to a gene; V was cut back by 3 bases and J by 5 bases. The germline V gene encodes CDR1 DFQATT and CDR2 SNEGSKA (reference sequence). The CDR3 sequence is CSARDRARTEAFF. The CDR3 DNA reads TGCAGTGCTAGGGACAGGGCGCGAACTGAAGCTTTCTTT.

This clonotype was recorded a few times. The V gene is TRBV6-6, the J gene TRBJ1-5; D is unclear. V lost 0 bases and J lost 5, with 14 bases in between. Germline CDR1 reads MNHNY; CDR2 reads SVGAGI (reference sequence). The CDR3 runs to 16 residues. This CDR3 reads CASSYSSVTADQPQHF. CDR3 sequence (DNA): TGTGCCAGCAGTTACTCGAGCGTTACAGCAGATCAGCCCCAGCATTTT.

This clonotype was seen a handful of times. The rearrangement links TRBV19 to TRBJ2-5; unclear D gene. V gave up 6 bases and J gave up 1 base, with 12 bases separating them. Per germline, CDR1 LNHDA and CDR2 SQIVND (reference sequence). This CDR3 is built from 14 residues. The CDR3 DNA follows: TGTGCCAGTAGCCCCACAGACTTCCAAGAGACCCAGTACTTC. This codes for CASSPTDFQETQYF.

This clonotype was counted ten times or more. The chain is built from TRBV29-1 and TRBJ2-5, with D perhaps being TRBD1 or TRBD2 (5 bases each). CDR1 SQVTM and CDR2 ANQGSEA come from the germline V gene. There are 13 residues in the CDR3. The V and J ends lost 3 bases and 7 bases respectively, with 15 bases between them. The CDR3 DNA follows: TGCAGCGTTGAGGGGCAAGTCGAGGGGACCCAGTACTTC. Protein sequence: CSVEGQVEGTQYF.

This clonotype occurred once. The chain has TRBV13 and TRBJ1-1; D is uncertain. V dropped 5 bases and J dropped 4 bases, with 8 bases sitting between them. The CDR3 length is 12 residues. Germline-derived CDR1 and CDR2 are PRHDT and FYEKMQ (reference sequence). The CDR3 bases are TGTGCCAGCAGCCCGCGGACCACTGAAGCTTTCTTT. Translated, it gives CASSPRTTEAFF. Supplemented by reference TRBV13 and TRBJ1-1, the full variable domain reads AAGVIQSPRHLIKEKRETATLKCYPIPRHDTVYWYQQGPGQDPQFLISFYEKMQSDKGSIPDRFSAQQFSDYHSELNMSSLELGDSALYFCASSPRTTEAFFGQGTRLTVV.

This clonotype has at least ten counts. J is TRBJ1-2 and V is TRBV25-1; D ambiguous. This CDR3 comprises 13 residues. CDR1 is MGHDK and CDR2 is SYGVNS in the germline V gene. V was trimmed by 1 base and J by 5 bases, leaving 8 bases between them. The CDR3 here is CASSESPEYGYTF. CDR3 sequence (DNA): TGTGCCAGCAGTGAATCCCCAGAGTATGGCTACACCTTC.

The chain combines TRBV6-1 with TRBJ2-7, with D possibly called TRBD1 or TRBD2 (5 bases each). The germline V gene has CDR1 MNHNS and CDR2 SASEGT. V was cut by 7 bases and J by 0 bases, with 16 bases left in between. This CDR3 has 15 amino acids. CDR3 sequence (DNA): TGTGCCAGCACCGAGGGGCGGGTAAACTCCTACGAGCAGTACTTC. As protein: CASTEGRVNSYEQYF.

This clonotype was detected only a few times. The rearrangement uses TRBV5-1 and TRBJ1-3; possible D gene TRBD1, 5 bases. CDR1 and CDR2 (germline): SGHRS, YFSETQ. CDR3 length: 16 amino acids. Trimming took off 0 bases at V and 1 base at J, with 11 bases between the two ends. The CDR3 DNA is TGCGCCAGCAGCTTGGTGGGACGGGGTTCTGGAAACACCATATATTTT. Translated, it gives CASSLVGRGSGNTIYF.

This clonotype was counted a single time. The chain couples TRBV5-1 to TRBJ2-5; perhaps TRBD2 as D (7 bases). Per the germline V gene, CDR1 is SGHRS and CDR2 is YFSETQ. V lost 6 bases and J 5 bases, leaving 17 bases between the germline ends. There are 14 residues in the CDR3. CDR3 sequence reads: CASNGGSGTETQYF. The CDR3 coding sequence is TGCGCCAGCAACGGGGGCAGCGGGACGGAGACCCAGTACTTC.

CDR3 region: CSAAGTGGGGYTF. Written as DNA, the CDR3 is TGCAGCGCAGCCGGGACAGGGGGCGGTGGCTACACCTTC. The V and J genes are TRBV29-1 and TRBJ1-2; TRBD1 agrees at 12 bases. The V and J ends lost 7 bases and 7 bases, in that order; junction bases with no gene match: 7. The CDR3 length is 13 residues. Germline lookup yields CDR1 SQVTM and CDR2 ANQGSEA.

The chain couples TRBV2 to TRBJ2-7; unclear D gene. V dropped 7 bases and J dropped 2 bases, with 18 bases sitting between them. Germline V gene sequence: CDR1 SNHLY, CDR2 FYNNEI. CDR3 length: 15 amino acids. The CDR3 protein is CASKKGMIGPYEQYF. CDR3 in DNA: TGTGCCAGCAAGAAGGGTATGATCGGCCCCTACGAGCAGTACTTC.

The gene calls are TRBV25-1 and TRBJ1-4; D is undetermined. The ends were cut back, 10 bases at V and 7 bases at J, with 16 bases in the middle. This CDR3 region has 13 residues. Germline loops: CDR1 MGHDK, CDR2 SYGVNS. CDR3 sequence (DNA): TGTGCCACCACAACCCGCGGGAGTGAAAAACTGTTTTTT. Protein product: CATTTRGSEKLFF.

The rearrangement joins TRBV29-1 to TRBJ1-2; D is undetermined. This CDR3 has 13 residues. Germline V gene data show CDR1 as SQVTM and CDR2 as ANQGSEA. The germline V and J ends were trimmed by 2 bases and 9 bases, with 16 bases remaining between them. The CDR3 region is CSVERVRVESYTF. CDR3 nucleotide sequence: TGCAGCGTTGAAAGGGTTAGGGTCGAAAGCTACACCTTC.

Comments on this clonotype: The conserved closing phenylalanine or tryptophan is absent in this CDR3, likely reflecting a read error. The genes are TRBV20-1 and TRBJ1-2; no reliable D call. The CDR3 is made up of 10 amino acids. Germline V CDR1 and CDR2: DFQATT, SNEGSKA (reference sequence). V was shortened by 5 bases and J by 1 base, with 2 bases between the two germline ends. The CDR3 sequence is CSAYNYGYTS. The CDR3 region has the DNA TGCAGTGCTTATAACTATGGCTACACCTCC.

The V call is TRBV7-8, the J call TRBJ2-2; TRBD1 agrees at 8 bases. After removal of 0 bases from V and 5 bases from J, the junction contained 5 bases not matched to a gene. Germline V lookup: CDR1 SGHVS, CDR2 FQNEAQ. The CDR3 has 16 residues. CDR3 coding DNA: TGTGCCAGCAGCTTAGCGCCAGGGGGCTGGACCGGGGAGCTGTTTTTT. Its protein product is CASSLAPGGWTGELFF. Filled out from reference TRBV7-8 and TRBJ2-2, the complete variable domain reads GAGVSQSPRYKVAKRGQDVALRCDPISGHVSLFWYQQALGQGPEFLTYFQNEAQLDKSGLPSDRFFAERPEGSVSTLKIQRTQQEDSAVYLCASSLAPGGWTGELFFGEGSRLTVL.

This clonotype has just a few counts. The V call is TRBV7-9, the J call TRBJ1-2; 9 bases line up with TRBD1. The CDR3 sequence is 13 residues long. Germline CDR1 SEHNR, CDR2 FQNEAQ (reference sequence). V lost 5 bases, J lost 6 bases, and 4 bases stayed unmatched. The CDR3: CASSGGQGNGYTF. In DNA form, the CDR3 reads TGTGCCAGCAGCGGGGGACAGGGAAATGGCTACACCTTC.